This section outlines one T cell receptor (beta chain) sequence together with its context. At least ten counts were recorded for this clonotype. Its specific antigen is unknown. Base qualities are not at hand, and no much larger clone is one base apart. Ophthalmopathy patients had moderately to severely active disease, with a Clinical Activity Score of 3 or more, a NOSPECS grade of 4 or more, and a disease duration of less than 3 months. Exclusion was applied to patients with uncontrolled infections, other autoimmune diseases, pregnancy or lactation. Clinical symptoms, serum thyroxine and TRAb, thyroid ultrasound, and orbital computed tomography formed the basis for the diagnoses. PBMCs were isolated from roughly 10 ml of fresh peripheral blood by Ficoll-Paque density gradient centrifugation. Total RNA was extracted using Trizol reagent, and RNA quality was assessed on an Agilent 2100 Bioanalyzer.

The TCR beta CDR3 regions were amplified from the RNA transcripts. The first round of RT-PCR for the TCR CDR3 was performed with the HTBI primer set and the Qiagen OneStep RT-PCR kit. The libraries were constructed in a second round of multiplex PCR and then size-selected and purified. The libraries were sequenced on an Illumina HiSeq2000 using paired-end 100 bp reads. The source study handled its data this way. SOAPnuke was used to process the raw data, throwing out any read that contained adapters or uncalled bases, had a mean Phred below 15, or lacked an exact constant-primer or identifier match. COPE v1.2.5 was used to merge high-quality paired reads, and clonotypes were defined as unique nucleotide sequences. MiTCR v1.1 was used to align the clonotypes against IMGT TRBV, TRBD and TRBJ reference segments. Analysis was restricted to V-J combinations with a frequency above 0.0001, which covered roughly 99% of repertoires. The TCS score was defined as F50 (clonal expansion) divided by E x V (chaos), with BLOSUM62-based TCRdist calculated between CDR3 peptides within each V-J. Welch's t-statistics and random forest reduced several hundred V-J features to 10 to 15, which were used in a naive Bayes classifier (R e1071). TCRdb reran the public reads through fastp at Q25 and MiXCR, keeping productive beta chains. When rows share a CDR3 protein, they turn into one entry using the most common DNA and genes. The V and J calls were determined by TCRdb, not by the authors. The sample table shows fewer than 450,000 distinct CDR3 sequences, and roughly 18% are seen once. Over 35% of the sample lies in the top ten.

The data originate from a study of T cells in Graves' hyperthyroidism and ophthalmopathy (dated by TCRdb to about 2019). Study-level background: Peripheral blood was collected at initial diagnosis, before any treatment. The paper describes TCR Vbeta CDR3 sequencing of 135 peripheral blood samples, made up of about 40 ophthalmopathy patients, roughly 80 hyperthyroidism patients and 17 progressor patients. Thyroid tissue and blood T-cell repertoires from more than 5 Graves' hyperthyroidism patients were also compared in the study. For training and testing, the 80 to 100 patients in the discovery cohort were randomly divided in a 7:3 ratio. After sampling, hyperthyroidism patients received methimazole starting at 30 mg daily, and ophthalmopathy patients received high-dose intravenous methylprednisolone. Prospective prediction of ophthalmopathy was tested in an independent validation cohort of fewer than 20 hyperthyroidism patients and some 17 patients who later progressed to ophthalmopathy. To identify TCR V-J signatures that set the groups apart, the researchers used a discovery cohort of 100 patients, made up of fewer than 50 with Graves' ophthalmopathy and around 58 with stable Graves' hyperthyroidism. Study-wide findings and limitations: In validation, the model predicted progression to ophthalmopathy a median of about 6 months before onset, with 70% to 71% sensitivity and more than 72% specificity. Most expanded thyroid clonotypes (frequency above 0.001) were also found in blood, which suggests that blood repertoires may mirror thyroid immune responses. A 13 V-J signature model separated ophthalmopathy from stable hyperthyroidism, with about 88% sensitivity and 81.08% specificity in cross-validation and 80%/75% in testing. Sample size was not statistically predetermined, and blinding of investigators to group allocation was not performed.

Spanning cysteine to phenylalanine, the CDR3 consists of 11 amino acids. Only the CDR3 DNA stays, 33 bases, in frame from base 1. V is cut by 7 bases and J by 2 bases, and the space between the germline ends is 6 bases. The sequencing sample was made of blood. Recombination joined TRBV12-3 or TRBV12-4 with TRBJ2-7; TRBD2 could be the D gene, as 6 bases match. The source is a man aged 18 to 30 with Graves' ophthalmopathy. The CDR3 sequence is CASTGAYEQYF. The sequenced DNA: TGTGCCAGCACGGGGGCCTACGAGCAGTACTTC.